This T cell receptor beta chain was sequenced during a study of T cell responses to AZD1222 COVID-19 vaccine. Study-level results: Spike as a whole was targeted by vaccine-associated CD4 TCRs, dominant at 160-218 and 743-854. Epitopes outside B.1.351 and B.1.1.7 mutated regions reportedly drew nearly half of spike TCRs. Donors, mostly white British, included more females; clonal diversity was possibly underestimated.

Germline loops: CDR1 ENHRY, CDR2 SYGVKD. Losses at the gene ends were 4 bases for V and 4 bases for J; bases not matched to a gene: 5. The CDR3 is 16 amino acids. Turning to this clone: Its antigen is unidentified.

Measured with immunoSEQ multiplex PCR; TCRdb has only the in-frame clones, and not every one. In the table there are 170,000 or so clones, approximately 90% of which are singletons. This chain joins TRBV10-3 and TRBJ2-2; TRBD1 aligns across 11 bases. The sequencing used peripheral blood, collected on day 0 of AZD1222 vaccination. The sequence was collected from an adult in good health. Here the CDR3 reads CAISGTGQGGTGELFF. CDR3 coding DNA: TGTGCCATCAGTGGAACGGGACAGGGGGGCACCGGGGAGCTGTTTTTT.